Here is one T cell receptor (beta chain) with its context. This CDR3 spans 13 amino acids. Germline V lookup: CDR1 LGHNT, CDR2 FRNRAP. The V end lost 6 bases, the J end lost 5 bases, and 11 bases lay between the germline ends. Assay used: immunoSEQ multiplex PCR; TCRdb lists only in-frame clones, some missing. The repertoire includes approximately 150,000 clones, roughly 84% of them detected once, and roughly 20% sits in the top ten. This sample is drawn from a study of blood T cell repertoires in COVID-19. Overall study context: Both acute and convalescent COVID-19 samples were obtained from the United States, Italy and Spain.

Cohorts were determined from participant-reported clinical history. Recovery among Cohort 3 donors was established by two negative PCRs, clearance, or symptom resolution. The receptor was derived from a man aged 60 to 69 who had recovered from COVID-19. The V call is TRBV12-5, the J call TRBJ1-5, with no clear D. Sequenced material: PBMCs or T cells enriched from blood (not recorded which). CDR3 in amino acids: CASGAGLDQPQHF. CDR3 sequence (DNA): TGTGCTAGTGGGGCGGGATTAGATCAGCCCCAGCATTTT.